This TCR beta chain was found in a study of shared clonotypes between healthy human individuals. Study-wide context: The study enrolled a couple of women and a few men aged 18 to 49.

Study conclusions and caveats: Only blood samples were collected, and tissue repertoires likely differ.

Each unsorted PBMC replicate got 300 ng genomic DNA, some 31,000 genomes. The protocol was immunoSEQ multiplex PCR, while the TCRdb copy is restricted to in-frame clones and leaves out a portion. Of more than 450,000 clones detected, 60% to 85% appear once; the ten largest clones hold over 10%. Concerning this clone: Its specificity is unknown.

It was some 96 million PBMCs that unsorted samples used for genomic DNA. V was clipped by 5 bases and J by 4 bases; unmatched bases: 6. Germline values: CDR1 SGHAT, CDR2 FQNNGV. The CDR3 runs to 14 residues. The source is a middle-aged woman in good health. Some clones in this sample may be carry-over from other donors' samples. The sample was PBMCs. J is TRBJ1-2 and V is TRBV11-2; 8 bases are a match to TRBD1. CDR3 in amino acids: CASSQGTGVYGYTF. The CDR3 region has the DNA TGTGCCAGCAGCCAGGGGACAGGAGTCTATGGCTACACCTTC.